Listed below are T cell receptor beta chains from one sample, sequenced in a study of T-cell memory formation after mild COVID-19. Using its own MiXCR run on the 5' RACE reads, TCRdb lists one record per CDR3 protein. The repertoire holds 250,000 or so distinct CDR3 sequences, with more than 15% as singletons. The sample taken for sequencing was PBMCs or a T cell subset sorted from them (not recorded which). The origin of the receptors is a man younger than 30 who had mild COVID-19 (a few samples of this study predate the infection). Cell type and time point are not known. Each CDR3 is given with its conserved first and last residue. The order of the fields is D gene, V gene, J gene, clone size, CDR3 protein, CDR3 DNA. A D gene is named only where the DNA matches it firmly. Size is stated for part of the rows, as once, few or many counts, or as a class when the clone is expanded.

D gene: TRBD1
V gene: TRBV5-1
J gene: TRBJ1-1
clone size: .
CDR3 protein: CASKPDRGPTEAFF
CDR3 DNA: TGCGCCAGCAAACCTGACAGGGGGCCCACTGAAGCTTTCTTT

D gene: .
V gene: TRBV12-3/TRBV12-4
J gene: TRBJ2-6
clone size: .
CDR3 protein: CASTPGESGANVLTF
CDR3 DNA: TGTGCCAGCACCCCGGGGGAGTCTGGGGCCAACGTCCTGACTTTC

D gene: TRBD2
V gene: TRBV6-5
J gene: TRBJ2-2
clone size: few
CDR3 protein: CASSYSNRGGGELFF
CDR3 DNA: TGTGCCAGCAGTTACTCGAATCGGGGGGGCGGGGAGCTGTTTTTT

D gene: .
V gene: TRBV4-1
J gene: TRBJ2-3
clone size: few
CDR3 protein: CASSQGRGGTDTQYF
CDR3 DNA: TGCGCCAGCAGCCAGGGAAGGGGAGGCACAGATACGCAGTATTTT

D gene: .
V gene: TRBV6-2/TRBV6-3
J gene: TRBJ1-5
clone size: .
CDR3 protein: CASSSVERWNQPQHF
CDR3 DNA: TGTGCCAGCAGCTCGGTAGAGAGGTGGAATCAGCCCCAGCATTTT

D gene: .
V gene: TRBV5-6
J gene: TRBJ2-7
clone size: .
CDR3 protein: CASSLSRNEQYF
CDR3 DNA: TGTGCCAGCAGCTTGTCTAGAAACGAGCAGTACTTC

D gene: .
V gene: TRBV9
J gene: TRBJ1-2
clone size: .
CDR3 protein: CASSVGLSSDGYTF
CDR3 DNA: TGTGCCAGCAGCGTAGGTCTCAGCAGTGATGGCTACACCTTC

D gene: .
V gene: TRBV29-1
J gene: TRBJ2-3
clone size: .
CDR3 protein: CTWTGVSTDTQYF
CDR3 DNA: TGCACCTGGACTGGGGTGTCGACAGATACGCAGTATTTT

D gene: TRBD1
V gene: TRBV4-3
J gene: TRBJ1-2
clone size: .
CDR3 protein: CASHQDRGNTYGYTF
CDR3 DNA: TGCGCCAGCCACCAGGACAGGGGCAATACCTATGGCTACACCTTC

D gene: .
V gene: TRBV7-2
J gene: TRBJ1-5
clone size: few
CDR3 protein: CASSLAGGTNQPQHF
CDR3 DNA: TGTGCCAGCAGCTTAGCCGGGGGGACCAATCAGCCCCAGCATTTT

D gene: .
V gene: TRBV4-2
J gene: TRBJ2-3
clone size: few
CDR3 protein: CASSQGSGDTQYF
CDR3 DNA: TGTGCCAGCAGCCAAGGTAGTGGAGATACGCAGTATTTT

D gene: .
V gene: TRBV28
J gene: TRBJ1-1
clone size: many
CDR3 protein: CASSPAPGITAFF
CDR3 DNA: TGTGCCAGCAGCCCTGCCCCAGGGATTACAGCTTTCTTT

D gene: .
V gene: TRBV4-3
J gene: TRBJ2-2
clone size: once
CDR3 protein: CASSQDPYNSNTGELFF
CDR3 DNA: TGCGCCAGCAGCCAAGACCCTTATAACTCGAACACCGGGGAGCTGTTTTTT

D gene: .
V gene: TRBV7-2
J gene: TRBJ2-2
clone size: .
CDR3 protein: CASSLAGGGAGELFF
CDR3 DNA: TGTGCCAGCAGCTTAGCAGGAGGGGGCGCCGGGGAGCTGTTTTTT

D gene: TRBD2
V gene: TRBV5-5
J gene: TRBJ2-1
clone size: many
CDR3 protein: CASSLLAGEFEQFF
CDR3 DNA: TGTGCCAGCAGCTTACTAGCGGGGGAATTCGAGCAGTTCTTC

D gene: .
V gene: TRBV12-3/TRBV12-4
J gene: TRBJ2-1
clone size: few
CDR3 protein: CASRMGGGRQKQFF
CDR3 DNA: TGTGCCAGCAGGATGGGCGGAGGAAGGCAAAAGCAGTTCTTC

D gene: .
V gene: TRBV11-2
J gene: TRBJ2-2
clone size: few
CDR3 protein: CASSPQTGELFF
CDR3 DNA: TGTGCCAGCAGCCCACAGACCGGGGAGCTGTTTTTT

D gene: TRBD1
V gene: TRBV6-5
J gene: TRBJ1-2
clone size: .
CDR3 protein: CASSYGRGLGYTF
CDR3 DNA: TGTGCCAGCAGTTATGGCAGGGGGCTTGGCTACACCTTC

D gene: TRBD1
V gene: TRBV7-6
J gene: TRBJ2-5
clone size: .
CDR3 protein: CASSPWTGASQETQYF
CDR3 DNA: TGTGCCAGCAGCCCTTGGACAGGGGCCTCCCAAGAGACCCAGTACTTC

D gene: .
V gene: TRBV4-1
J gene: TRBJ2-3
clone size: .
CDR3 protein: CASSGGSTDTQYF
CDR3 DNA: TGCGCCAGCAGTGGCGGGAGCACAGATACGCAGTATTTT

D gene: TRBD2
V gene: TRBV4-2
J gene: TRBJ2-5
clone size: few
CDR3 protein: CASSQVGGVQETQYF
CDR3 DNA: TGTGCCAGCAGCCAAGTGGGGGGGGTTCAAGAGACCCAGTACTTC

D gene: .
V gene: TRBV6-2/TRBV6-3
J gene: TRBJ1-3
clone size: .
CDR3 protein: CASDPAGTSGNTIYF
CDR3 DNA: TGTGCCAGCGACCCGGCCGGGACCTCTGGAAACACCATATATTTT

D gene: .
V gene: TRBV7-9
J gene: TRBJ2-1
clone size: .
CDR3 protein: CASSFSISYTPGRTRQFF
CDR3 DNA: TGTGCCAGCAGCTTTAGCATATCCTATACTCCTGGGCGAACGAGACAGTTCTTC

D gene: .
V gene: TRBV3-1
J gene: TRBJ1-6
clone size: few
CDR3 protein: CASTPTYNSPLHF
CDR3 DNA: TGTGCCTCAACGCCCACCTATAATTCACCCCTCCACTTT

D gene: .
V gene: TRBV9
J gene: TRBJ2-3
clone size: .
CDR3 protein: CASSVEYGAVTQYF
CDR3 DNA: TGTGCCAGCAGCGTAGAGTACGGGGCCGTAACGCAGTATTTT

D gene: .
V gene: TRBV4-2
J gene: TRBJ1-2
clone size: .
CDR3 protein: CASSQGPLLYGYTF
CDR3 DNA: TGTGCCAGCAGCCAAGGCCCCCTCCTCTATGGCTACACCTTC

D gene: .
V gene: TRBV29-1
J gene: TRBJ1-3
clone size: few
CDR3 protein: CSVEDMSSGNTIYF
CDR3 DNA: TGCAGCGTTGAAGATATGAGCTCTGGAAACACCATATATTTT

D gene: TRBD1
V gene: TRBV29-1
J gene: TRBJ2-5
clone size: many
CDR3 protein: CSVTGVEETQYF
CDR3 DNA: TGCAGCGTAACAGGGGTCGAGGAGACCCAGTACTTC

D gene: TRBD2
V gene: TRBV20-1
J gene: TRBJ2-5
clone size: .
CDR3 protein: CSARATSGGPGETQYF
CDR3 DNA: TGCAGTGCTAGAGCCACTAGCGGGGGGCCGGGGGAGACCCAGTACTTC

D gene: TRBD1
V gene: TRBV5-1
J gene: TRBJ2-3
clone size: .
CDR3 protein: CASSLWGDREDTQYF
CDR3 DNA: TGCGCCAGCAGCTTATGGGGCGACAGGGAAGATACGCAGTATTTT

D gene: TRBD1
V gene: TRBV29-1
J gene: TRBJ1-5
clone size: .
CDR3 protein: CSVAEGQGKGQPQHF
CDR3 DNA: TGCAGCGTTGCCGAGGGACAGGGCAAGGGTCAGCCCCAGCATTTT

D gene: TRBD1
V gene: TRBV6-5
J gene: TRBJ2-5
clone size: few
CDR3 protein: CASSYPGTGTTQYF
CDR3 DNA: TGTGCCAGCAGTTATCCCGGGACAGGGACGACCCAGTACTTC

D gene: .
V gene: TRBV25-1
J gene: TRBJ2-5
clone size: .
CDR3 protein: CASSLAGGLGTQYF
CDR3 DNA: TGTGCCAGCAGTTTGGCCGGGGGACTCGGGACCCAGTACTTC

D gene: TRBD1
V gene: TRBV7-9
J gene: TRBJ2-7
clone size: few
CDR3 protein: CASSVYRGGYEQYF
CDR3 DNA: TGTGCCAGCAGCGTATACAGGGGCGGCTACGAGCAGTACTTC

D gene: TRBD1
V gene: TRBV5-1
J gene: TRBJ2-7
clone size: many
CDR3 protein: CASSPGTASYEQYF
CDR3 DNA: TGCGCCAGCAGCCCCGGGACAGCCTCCTACGAGCAGTACTTC

D gene: .
V gene: TRBV12-3/TRBV12-4
J gene: TRBJ1-5
clone size: .
CDR3 protein: CASSEGVNQPQHF
CDR3 DNA: TGTGCCAGCAGTGAGGGGGTGAACCAGCCCCAGCATTTT

D gene: .
V gene: TRBV6-4
J gene: TRBJ2-2
clone size: few
CDR3 protein: CASSDGVSDTGELFF
CDR3 DNA: TGTGCCAGCAGTGACGGGGTATCGGACACCGGGGAGCTGTTTTTT

D gene: .
V gene: TRBV5-1
J gene: TRBJ2-6
clone size: few
CDR3 protein: CASRPPIGAPGANVLTF
CDR3 DNA: TGCGCCAGCCGCCCGCCTATCGGCGCTCCTGGGGCCAACGTCCTGACTTTC

D gene: .
V gene: TRBV28
J gene: TRBJ2-2
clone size: .
CDR3 protein: CASTTTGLANTGELFF
CDR3 DNA: TGTGCCAGCACTACAACAGGGCTCGCGAACACCGGGGAGCTGTTTTTT

D gene: TRBD2
V gene: TRBV2
J gene: TRBJ2-3
clone size: .
CDR3 protein: CASRDPRGLAGTDTQYF
CDR3 DNA: TGTGCCAGCAGGGATCCTCGGGGACTAGCGGGCACAGATACGCAGTATTTT

D gene: .
V gene: TRBV5-1
J gene: TRBJ2-5
clone size: few
CDR3 protein: CASSSAQGTQYF
CDR3 DNA: TGCGCCAGCAGCTCGGCCCAGGGGACCCAGTACTTC

D gene: TRBD1
V gene: TRBV6-5
J gene: TRBJ2-1
clone size: many
CDR3 protein: CASSYSTGVGNEQFF
CDR3 DNA: TGTGCCAGCAGTTACTCGACAGGGGTGGGCAATGAGCAGTTCTTC

D gene: TRBD1
V gene: TRBV20-1
J gene: TRBJ1-3
clone size: few
CDR3 protein: CSAASSGTGSGNTIYF
CDR3 DNA: TGCAGTGCTGCCTCCTCCGGGACAGGCTCTGGAAACACCATATATTTT

D gene: .
V gene: TRBV7-2
J gene: TRBJ2-5
clone size: many
CDR3 protein: CASSSWMTSQETQYF
CDR3 DNA: TGTGCCAGCAGCTCCTGGATGACTTCCCAAGAGACCCAGTACTTC

D gene: .
V gene: TRBV7-2
J gene: TRBJ1-3
clone size: .
CDR3 protein: CASSSAGRVSTIYF
CDR3 DNA: TGTGCCAGCAGCTCTGCAGGGAGGGTTTCCACCATATATTTT

D gene: .
V gene: TRBV6-6
J gene: TRBJ2-7
clone size: .
CDR3 protein: CASTLQAGQINEQYF
CDR3 DNA: TGTGCCAGCACCCTACAGGCGGGACAGATAAACGAGCAGTACTTC

D gene: .
V gene: TRBV7-9
J gene: TRBJ1-1
clone size: .
CDR3 protein: CASSLLDREAFF
CDR3 DNA: TGTGCCAGCAGCTTGCTAGACAGGGAAGCTTTCTTT